This note documents a single T cell receptor beta chain sequence. The antigen remains undetermined. At one end, the junction sequence differs from germline, possibly due to a read error. These data are taken from a study of post-analysis software for immune sequencing data. Study-wide results and caveats: Compared with controls, patients had more of about five TRBV segments, including TRBV5-6, TRBV5-1 and TRBV20-1. The F measure placed samples prepared in the same batch into strongly shared clusters.

This CDR3 region has 11 residues. Germline assignment: CDR1 MNHNS and CDR2 SASEGT. TCR beta cDNA libraries had unique molecular identifiers. TCRdb processed the PCR reads anew with MiXCR; each CDR3 protein has one entry. This sample has about 400,000 distinct CDR3 sequences, with 30% to 45% found just once. This clonotype was sampled from a girl between 5 and 17 years old with multiple sclerosis. This chain links TRBV6-1 with TRBJ2-5; the D is unclear. The sample taken for sequencing was blood. The DNA for the CDR3 is TGTGCCAGCAGTGAGGTGGAGAGCCAGTACTTC. Protein product: CASSEVESQYF.